This T cell receptor beta chain was recovered during a study of control samples from healthy donors and cancer patients. Sequenced by immunoSEQ multiplex PCR; TCRdb stores in-frame clones only, minus some. In the table there are approximately 220,000 clones, about 94% of which are singletons. The CDR3 runs to 15 residues. J was trimmed by 4 bases and V by 1 base; bases with no gene match: 4. Germline assignment: CDR1 LGHDT and CDR2 YNNKEL (reference sequence). The chain employs TRBV3-1 (or the pseudogene TRBV3-2) and TRBJ2-3, with 8 bases fitting TRBD2. The clonotype was recovered from a man aged 50-60 years in good health. Material for sequencing was blood. The CDR3 DNA is TGTGCCAGCAGCCAAGGCGGGCGGGGGGCAGATACGCAGTATTTT. It translates to CASSQGGRGADTQYF.